What follows is one TCR beta chain and its context. The germline V gene has CDR1 LGHNA and CDR2 YNFKEQ. V lost 5 bases and J lost 1, with 17 bases in between. The CDR3 runs to 17 residues. Primers: 60 Vbeta forward and 13 Jbeta reverse. Method: immunoSEQ multiplex PCR; TCRdb's copy keeps in-frame clones and lacks some. The data contain 130,000 or so clones, approximately 79% of them singletons. These data come from a study of cytomegalovirus exposure and HLA in healthy donors. Across the study: Earlier, 100 million to 120 million unique TCR beta sequences were recovered from 200 million or so T cells by an analysis. Falling in the Caucasian-associated ancestry cluster were about four fifths of under 450 genotyped donors.

The chain recombines TRBV4-2 with TRBJ2-2, with D perhaps matching TRBD2 (7 bases). Sequenced material: PBMCs. This clonotype was sampled from a man aged 18-30 years in good health and CMV-seropositive. The CDR3 DNA reads as TGTGCCAGCAGCGGGTATTGGGAGGGGGAGAACACCGGGGAGCTGTTTTTT. Amino acid sequence: CASSGYWEGENTGELFF.